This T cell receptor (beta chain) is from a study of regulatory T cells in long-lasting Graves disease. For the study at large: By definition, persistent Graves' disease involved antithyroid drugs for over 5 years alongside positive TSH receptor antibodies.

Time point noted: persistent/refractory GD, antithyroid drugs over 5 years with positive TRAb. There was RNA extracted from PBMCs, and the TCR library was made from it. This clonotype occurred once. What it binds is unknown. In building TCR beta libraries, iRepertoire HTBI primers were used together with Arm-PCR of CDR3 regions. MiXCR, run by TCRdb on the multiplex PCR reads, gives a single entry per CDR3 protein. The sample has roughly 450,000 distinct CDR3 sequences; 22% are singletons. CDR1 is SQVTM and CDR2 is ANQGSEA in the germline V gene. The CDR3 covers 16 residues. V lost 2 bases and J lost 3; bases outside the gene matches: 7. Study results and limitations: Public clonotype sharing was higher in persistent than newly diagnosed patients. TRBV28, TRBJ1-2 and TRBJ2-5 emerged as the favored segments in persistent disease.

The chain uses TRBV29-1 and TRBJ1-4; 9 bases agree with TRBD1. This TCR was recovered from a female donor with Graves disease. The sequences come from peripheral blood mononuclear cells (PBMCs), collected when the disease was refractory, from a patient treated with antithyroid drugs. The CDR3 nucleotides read TGCAGCGTTGAATCTCTCGGGACAGGGTCTAATGAAAAACTGTTTTTT. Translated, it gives CSVESLGTGSNEKLFF.